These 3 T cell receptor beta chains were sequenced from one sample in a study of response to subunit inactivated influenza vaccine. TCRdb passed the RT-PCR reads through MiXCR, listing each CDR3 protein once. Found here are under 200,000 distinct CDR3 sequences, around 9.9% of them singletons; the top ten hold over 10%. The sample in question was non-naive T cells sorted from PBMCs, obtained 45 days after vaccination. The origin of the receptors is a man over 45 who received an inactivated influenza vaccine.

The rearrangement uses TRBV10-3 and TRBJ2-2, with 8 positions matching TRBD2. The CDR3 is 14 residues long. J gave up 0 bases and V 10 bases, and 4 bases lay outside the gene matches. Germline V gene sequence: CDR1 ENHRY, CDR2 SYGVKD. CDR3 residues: CATRGGSNTGELFF. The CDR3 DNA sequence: TGTGCCACCCGGGGGGGCTCGAACACCGGGGAGCTGTTTTTT.

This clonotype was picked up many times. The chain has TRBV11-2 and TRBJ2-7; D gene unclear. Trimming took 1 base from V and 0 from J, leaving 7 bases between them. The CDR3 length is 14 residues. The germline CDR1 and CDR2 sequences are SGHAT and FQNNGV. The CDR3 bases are TGTGCCAGCAGCTTAGTCCAGAGCTCCTACGAGCAGTACTTC. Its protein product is CASSLVQSSYEQYF.

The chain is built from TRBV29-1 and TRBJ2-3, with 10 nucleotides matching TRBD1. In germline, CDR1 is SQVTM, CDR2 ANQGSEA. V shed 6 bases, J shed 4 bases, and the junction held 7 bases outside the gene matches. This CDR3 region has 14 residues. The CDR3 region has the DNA TGCAGCGTCCTGACAGGGGGCCGGCCAGATACGCAGTATTTT. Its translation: CSVLTGGRPDTQYF.